Listed below are T cell receptor beta chains from one sample, sequenced in a study of T cell repertoires in cytomegalovirus infection. One entry per CDR3 protein results from TCRdb running MiXCR on the reads. The table records under 600,000 distinct CDR3 sequences, approximately 16% of them present only once. Sequencing was done on a sample of CD8+ T cells from PBMCs. Receptors originate from a human donor in good health (CMV status not recorded). Some clones in this sample may be carry-over from other donors' samples. Both conserved end residues are part of each CDR3. The D gene is left open where the match is weak. Size values are once, few and many counts, or a class for expanded clones, and some rows have none.

TRBV29-1	many	TRBJ2-1	TRBD2	TGCAGCGTTGCCGGATATAGCGGGAGGGTCCTCTCCTACAATGAGCAGTTCTTC	CSVAGYSGRVLSYNEQFF
TRBV12-3/TRBV12-4	few	TRBJ2-7	TRBD1	TGTGCCAGCAGTCCACGAACTCGGGGACAGGACGACTACGAGCAGTACTTC	CASSPRTRGQDDYEQYF
TRBV13	NA	TRBJ1-2	NA	TGTGCCAGCAGCTTAGGTCTCGGAGGTAACTATGGCTACACCTTC	CASSLGLGGNYGYTF
TRBV2	many	TRBJ1-1	TRBD1	TGTGCCAGCAGTGAAGTCGGGACAGGGCTGAACACTGAAGCTTTCTTT	CASSEVGTGLNTEAFF
TRBV6-1	many	TRBJ1-5	TRBD1	TGTGCCAGCAGTCGGACAGGGTGGGACAATCAGCCCCAGCATTTT	CASSRTGWDNQPQHF
TRBV6-6	many	TRBJ1-5	TRBD1	TGTGCCAGCAGTTACTCCCCCGGGACAGGGGGCAATCAGCCCCAGCATTTT	CASSYSPGTGGNQPQHF
TRBV20-1	NA	TRBJ1-1	NA	TGCAGGGTTCGTGGGGGCGGGGGCACTGAAGCTTTCTTT	CRVRGGGGTEAFF
TRBV28	many	TRBJ2-1	TRBD1	TGTGCCAGCAGCCCAGGGCCCCGGGACAGGGTATATAATGAGCAGTTCTTC	CASSPGPRDRVYNEQFF
TRBV27	NA	TRBJ2-2	NA	TGTGCCAGCAGCCTTTCGTACACCGGGGAGCTGTTTTTT	CASSLSYTGELFF
TRBV11-2	NA	TRBJ2-7	TRBD1	TGTGCCAGCAGCTTCGGGGACAGGGGGGAGCAGTACTTC	CASSFGDRGEQYF
TRBV4-2	many	TRBJ2-5	NA	TGTGCCAGCAGCCAAGCCTGGGTGGCGGGGGAGACCCAGTACTTC	CASSQAWVAGETQYF
TRBV7-9	NA	TRBJ2-2	NA	TGTGCTTTCCGGCAGGGGACAAACACCGGGGTGCTGTTTTTT	CAFRQGTNTGVLFF
TRBV9	few	TRBJ2-1	NA	TGTGCCAGCAGCAGCCCCGATGAGCAGTTCTTC	CASSSPDEQFF
TRBV20-1	few	TRBJ2-1	NA	TGCAGTGCTAGGGCCCCCACGGGACCAAGCTACAATGAGCAGTTCTTC	CSARAPTGPSYNEQFF
TRBV28	many	TRBJ2-7	NA	TGTGCCAGCAGTTTATCCCCGACCGACTACGAGCAGTACTTC	CASSLSPTDYEQYF
TRBV10-3	few	TRBJ2-1	TRBD2	TGTGCCATCCTAGCAGGAGGACTGCCGGGGGGCAATGAGCAGTTCTTC	CAILAGGLPGGNEQFF
TRBV20-1	many	TRBJ2-1	TRBD2	TGCAGTGCTAGCGGGCGGGAGACCTACAATGAGCAGTTCTTC	CSASGRETYNEQFF
TRBV5-6	NA	TRBJ2-5	TRBD2	TGTGCCAGCAGTCTCGGCCCGGGACTATGGGAGACCCAGTACTTC	CASSLGPGLWETQYF
TRBV19	few	TRBJ2-5	NA	TGTGCCAGTAGTTTGACAGCGTTCCAAGAGACCCAGTACTTC	CASSLTAFQETQYF
TRBV20-1	few	TRBJ2-7	NA	TGCAGTGCTAGAGATCAGGCCAGCTCCTACGAGCAGTACTTC	CSARDQASSYEQYF
TRBV4-2	many	TRBJ2-5	NA	TGTGCCAGCAGCCCGCTTGGCTTTGGGGAGACCCAGTACTTC	CASSPLGFGETQYF
TRBV27	many	TRBJ1-2	NA	TGTGCCAGCAGGGGAGGGGATTATGGCTACACCTTC	CASRGGDYGYTF
TRBV5-5	few	TRBJ2-1	TRBD2	TGTGCCAGCAGCGAGACTAGCGGGGGTTCCAATGAGCAGTTCTTC	CASSETSGGSNEQFF
TRBV4-2	NA	TRBJ1-5	NA	TGTGCCAGCAGCCAAGGGTTTCGAGGGGATCAGCCCCAGCATTTT	CASSQGFRGDQPQHF
TRBV6-5	NA	TRBJ2-3	NA	TGTGCCAGCAGTTACTCCGGGGGCACAGATACGCAGTATTTT	CASSYSGGTDTQYF
TRBV20-1	many	TRBJ2-7	NA	TGCAGTGCTAGACCCGGGACGTTGGACTACGAGCAGTACTTC	CSARPGTLDYEQYF
TRBV3-1	few	TRBJ2-1	NA	TGTGCCAGCAAGAACGGGGATCTGCCGTACAATGAGCAGTTCTTC	CASKNGDLPYNEQFF
TRBV6-1	few	TRBJ1-5	TRBD1	TGTGCCAGCACAACAGGGGATCAAGTATTTAGCAATCAGCCCCAGCATTTT	CASTTGDQVFSNQPQHF
TRBV9	few	TRBJ1-2	NA	TGTGTCAGCAGCAACTCAGAAGACTATGGCTACACCTTC	CVSSNSEDYGYTF
TRBV4-3	NA	TRBJ1-6	NA	TGCGCCAGCAGCCAAGATCCCGTCTATAATTCACCCCTCCACTTT	CASSQDPVYNSPLHF
TRBV10-2	NA	TRBJ1-1	TRBD1	TGCGCCAGCAGTGACCCACAGGGGGTCAACACTGAAGCTTTCTTT	CASSDPQGVNTEAFF
TRBV24-1	few	TRBJ1-1	NA	TGTGCCACCAGTGAACAGGCGCACACTGAAGCTTTCTTT	CATSEQAHTEAFF
TRBV6-5	many	TRBJ2-5	NA	TGTGCCAGCAGTTACTCGAAGGGGAAAGAGACCCAGTACTTC	CASSYSKGKETQYF